The next 32 T cell receptor beta chains were all read from a single sample in a study of cytomegalovirus exposure and HLA in healthy donors. The PCR contained 60 Vbeta and 13 Jbeta primers. The method was immunoSEQ multiplex PCR; TCRdb's version includes in-frame clones alone and lacks a portion of them. The profile covers 150,000 to 200,000 clones, with more than 65% appearing a single time and approximately 2.8% taken by the ten largest. The source material was PBMCs. Receptors originate from a woman aged 40 to 55 in good health and CMV-seropositive.

The V gene is TRBV19, the J gene TRBJ1-5; 7 nucleotides agree with TRBD1. Germline lookup yields CDR1 LNHDA and CDR2 SQIVND (reference sequence). The length of the CDR3 is 16 residues. After removal of 4 bases from V and 2 bases from J, the junction contained 8 bases not matched to a gene. The CDR3 nucleotides are TGTGCCAGTAGTACCCCCCCCGGGACAGGCAATCAGCCCCAGCATTTT. This codes for CASSTPPGTGNQPQHF.

V gene TRBV18 combines with J gene TRBJ1-1; tentatively, D is TRBD1 (6 bases). Per germline, CDR1 KGHSH and CDR2 LQKENI. The CDR3 loop spans 16 amino acids. V shed 2 bases and J shed 5 bases, with 18 bases lying between them. CDR3 protein: CASSPIGGTVGTEAFF. The CDR3 nucleotides are TGTGCCAGCTCACCAATTGGGGGCACGGTTGGAACTGAAGCTTTCTTT.

The V gene is TRBV2, the J gene TRBJ1-5, with a possible D match to TRBD1 (5 bases). The CDR3 covers 13 residues. The germline CDR1 and CDR2 sequences are SNHLY and FYNNEI. V was cut by 7 bases and J by 6 bases, with 13 bases left in between. The CDR3 loop is CASMGGGSQPQHF. The CDR3 bases are TGTGCCAGCATGGGGGGGGGATCTCAGCCCCAGCATTTT.

This chain uses TRBV6-1 with TRBJ2-5; TRBD1 matches 10 bases. Germline CDR1 MNHNS, CDR2 SASEGT. There are 14 residues in the CDR3. V was pared by 6 bases and J by 5 bases, with 6 bases of the junction left unmatched. The CDR3 is CASRPTGGVETQYF. The CDR3 nucleotides read TGTGCCAGCAGGCCGACAGGGGGCGTCGAGACCCAGTACTTC.

V is TRBV5-1 and J is TRBJ2-1, with 9 bases lining up with TRBD1. Germline-derived CDR1 and CDR2 are SGHRS and YFSETQ. J gave up 8 bases and V 3 bases, and 12 bases lay outside the gene matches. The CDR3 runs 16 residues. CDR3 residues: CASSSTTGGASHEQFF. For the CDR3, the DNA is TGCGCCAGCAGCTCAACAACAGGGGGCGCAAGCCATGAGCAGTTCTTC. The complete variable domain, with remaining parts taken from reference TRBV5-1 and TRBJ2-1, reads KAGVTQTPRYLIKTRGQQVTLSCSPISGHRSVSWYQQTPGQGLQFLFEYFSETQRNKGNFPGRFSGRQFSNSRSEMNVSTLELGDSALYLCASSSTTGGASHEQFFGPGTRLTVL.

V and J are TRBV7-3 and TRBJ2-7; 10 positions agree with TRBD2. The CDR3 contains 14 residues. Germline V gene lookup returns CDR1 SGHTA and CDR2 FQGTGA. The junction had 7 bases not matched to a gene; V was cut back by 5 bases and J by 6 bases. The CDR3 loop reads CASSSGVAGGEQYF. In nucleotides, the CDR3 is TGTGCCAGCAGCAGCGGAGTAGCGGGAGGCGAGCAGTACTTC.

The chain couples TRBV7-2 to TRBJ2-7; D unclear. Germline CDR1 SGHTA, CDR2 FQGNSA. V was cut by 2 bases and J by 6 bases, with 8 bases left in between. The CDR3 is 12 residues long. CDR3 loop: CASSLLRGEQYF. The CDR3 DNA follows: TGTGCCAGCAGCTTACTCCGCGGCGAGCAGTACTTC.

The V call is TRBV27, the J call TRBJ2-1, with D possibly being TRBD2 (8 bases). The CDR3 is 13 residues long. In germline, CDR1 is MNHEY, CDR2 SMNVEV (reference sequence). Between the trimmed V and J ends, which lost 7 bases and 11 bases, there was a span of 18 bases. DNA for the CDR3: TGTGCCAGCATAAAGGGGGCTAGCGGGCAGCAGTTCTTC. Its protein is CASIKGASGQQFF.

With respect to this clone: One junction end disagrees with the germline gene, perhaps due to a read error. The chain employs TRBV29-1 and TRBJ1-5, with D possibly matching TRBD1 (6 bases). The CDR3 covers 14 residues. Looked up from germline, CDR1 is SQVTM and CDR2 is ANQGSEA. The CDR3 reads CSVAPAGGNQPQNF. Written as DNA, the CDR3 is TGCAGCGTTGCACCAGCTGGGGGCAATCAGCCCCAGAATTTT.

This rearrangement joins TRBV6-5 to TRBJ2-7; 7 bases are a match to TRBD1. This CDR3 region has 14 residues. The germline CDR1 and CDR2 sequences are MNHEY and SVGAGI. V was clipped by 5 bases and J by 6 bases; unmatched bases: 10. CDR3 amino acids: CASSRTTGKGEQYF. In DNA form, the CDR3 reads TGTGCCAGCAGTCGAACGACAGGGAAGGGCGAGCAGTACTTC.

This chain links TRBV5-1 with TRBJ2-6, with D possibly matching TRBD2 (6 bases). Germline CDR1 reads SGHRS; CDR2 reads YFSETQ. V was pared by 8 bases and J by 0 bases, with 18 bases between. The CDR3 runs to 17 residues. For the CDR3, the DNA is TGCGCCAGTAAAGACCGGGACTCAGTCTCTGGGGCCAACGTCCTGACTTTC. Protein product: CASKDRDSVSGANVLTF.

V is TRBV7-8 and J is TRBJ2-1; D call uncertain. Germline assignment: CDR1 SGHVS and CDR2 FQNEAQ. Trimming removed 5 bases at V and 8 bases at J, with 10 bases between. CDR3 length: 12 residues. The CDR3 is CASSPGSHEQFF. CDR3 nucleotides: TGTGCCAGCAGCCCCGGGTCGCATGAGCAGTTCTTC.

The CDR3 sequence: CASSQAAGGGGEQFF. In DNA, the CDR3 is TGTGCCAGCAGCCAAGCGGCCGGCGGGGGCGGGGAGCAGTTCTTC. The chain is built from TRBV4-2 and TRBJ2-1; D is possibly TRBD2 (7 bases). The V end was cut by 1 base, the J end by 10 bases, with 17 bases between. The CDR3 spans 15 residues. Germline V CDR1 and CDR2: LGHNA, YNFKEQ.

The chain employs TRBV6-6 and TRBJ2-1, with a tentative D call TRBD2 (6 bases). V was cut by 7 bases and J by 4 bases, with 11 bases left in between. Germline-derived CDR1 and CDR2 are MNHNY and SVGAGI (reference sequence). There are 13 residues in the CDR3. The chain's CDR3 is CASTGSGYNEQFF. Here the CDR3 DNA reads TGTGCCAGCACGGGTAGCGGATACAATGAGCAGTTCTTC.

V is TRBV2 and J is TRBJ1-2; 10 positions match TRBD1. Germline assignment: CDR1 SNHLY and CDR2 FYNNEI. Unmatched junction bases numbered 4, after V lost 6 bases and J lost 0 bases. The CDR3 is 15 residues long. CDR3 in DNA: TGTGCCAGCAGCCAGGACAGGGGGTCTAACTATGGCTACACCTTC. This translates into CASSQDRGSNYGYTF.

The V gene is TRBV29-1, the J gene TRBJ1-3, with TRBD1 matching over 7 bases. The CDR3 contains 15 residues. V shed 7 bases, J shed 0 bases, and the junction held 9 bases outside the gene matches. CDR1 SQVTM and CDR2 ANQGSEA come from the germline V gene. The CDR3 loop reads CSARGGQSSGNTIYF. For the CDR3, the DNA is TGCAGCGCCCGAGGGGGACAGAGCTCTGGAAACACCATATATTTT.

The rearrangement uses TRBV14 and TRBJ2-3; D is undetermined. V lost 4 bases and J lost 0, with 5 bases in between. The CDR3 is made up of 13 amino acids. Per germline, CDR1 SGHDN and CDR2 FVKESK. The CDR3 region is CASSLVSTDTQYF. As DNA, the CDR3 is TGTGCCAGCAGCCTCGTGAGCACAGATACGCAGTATTTT.

The chain uses TRBV10-3 and TRBJ1-3; possibly TRBD1 for D (5 bases). Deletions cut 5 bases from V and 1 base from J, with 12 bases between. The CDR3 has 15 residues. CDR1 is ENHRY and CDR2 is SYGVKD in the germline V gene. This chain's CDR3 is CAISPQEGSGNTIYF. CDR3 nucleotide sequence: TGTGCCATCAGTCCACAGGAGGGTTCTGGAAACACCATATATTTT.

The chain employs TRBV11-3 and TRBJ1-1; D is possibly TRBD1 (6 bases). There are 13 residues in the CDR3. V gave up 1 base and J gave up 8 bases, with 11 bases separating them. CDR1 is SGHNT, CDR2 YENEEA, per germline. For the CDR3, the DNA is TGTGCCAGCAGCTTAGCCCCGACAGGAGAAGCTTTCTTT. The encoded protein is CASSLAPTGEAFF.

This clone was picked up one time. The chain uses TRBV5-1 and TRBJ2-3, with 9 positions matching TRBD2. The V gene end was trimmed by 0 bases and the J gene end by 2 bases; junction bases not matched to a gene: 10. Germline CDR1 is SGHRS and CDR2 is YFSETQ. CDR3 length equals 18 residues. CDR3 bases: TGCGCCAGCAGCTTGGCCCTGGGTAGCGGGGGCCTCACAGATACGCAGTATTTT. This translates into CASSLALGSGGLTDTQYF.

The V gene is TRBV11-2, the J gene TRBJ2-7, with TRBD2 matching 7 bases. Per the germline V gene, CDR1 is SGHAT and CDR2 is FQNNGV. The CDR3 spans 13 residues. V shed 3 bases and J 2 bases; nucleotides not matched to a gene: 1. CDR3 sequence reads: CASSFGLAYEQYF. The CDR3 DNA reads as TGTGCCAGCAGCTTCGGACTAGCCTACGAGCAGTACTTC. The full variable domain, rest sourced from reference TRBV11-2 and TRBJ2-7, is EAGVAQSPRYKIIEKRQSVAFWCNPISGHATLYWYQQILGQGPKLLIQFQNNGVVDDSQLPKDRFSAERLKGVDSTLKIQPAKLEDSAVYLCASSFGLAYEQYFGPGTRLTVT.

J is TRBJ2-5 and V is TRBV2, with D possibly being TRBD1 (5 bases). Germline CDR1 reads SNHLY; CDR2 reads FYNNEI. The CDR3 contains 14 residues. Trimming removed 6 bases at V and 3 bases at J, with 14 bases between. This chain's CDR3 is CASSTDSNKETQYF. The CDR3, as DNA: TGTGCCAGCAGCACTGACAGCAACAAAGAGACCCAGTACTTC.

The gene calls are TRBV6-5 and TRBJ1-5; D might be TRBD1 (6 bases). Trimming took 6 bases from V and 5 from J, leaving 14 bases between them. The CDR3 spans 14 residues. CDR1 is MNHEY and CDR2 is SVGAGI in the germline V gene. CDR3 coding DNA: TGTGCCAGCAGACCACAGGGTTGGGATCAGCCCCAGCATTTT. Residues: CASRPQGWDQPQHF.

This clone was counted only a few times. The CDR3 coding sequence is TGTGCCAGCAGCTCCCGCCGAGGCAATGAGCAGTTCTTC. This gives the protein CASSSRRGNEQFF. The rearrangement links TRBV7-6 to TRBJ2-1; no reliable D call. The V gene lost 4 bases and the J gene lost 6 bases, with 10 bases spanning the gap. CDR3 length: 13 amino acids. Germline values: CDR1 SGHVS, CDR2 FNYEAQ. Together with reference TRBV7-6 and TRBJ2-1, the CDR3 gives the full variable domain: GAGVSQSPRYKVTKRGQDVALRCDPISGHVSLYWYRQALGQGPEFLTYFNYEAQQDKSGLPNDRFSAERPEGSISTLTIQRTEQRDSAMYRCASSSRRGNEQFFGPGTRLTVL.

V is TRBV5-4 and J is TRBJ2-5; unclear D gene. With the DNA end fitting TRBJ2-7 better, the J assignment may be wrong. Germline loops: CDR1 SGHNT, CDR2 YYREEE (reference sequence). The CDR3 is made up of 14 amino acids. This chain's CDR3 is CASSLQTAPYEQYF. The CDR3 nucleotides read TGTGCCAGCAGCTTGCAGACTGCACCCTACGAGCAGTACTTC.

CDR3 coding DNA: TGTGCCAGCAGTCCATGGGACAGAGATAACGTCCTGACTTTC. Amino acid sequence: CASSPWDRDNVLTF. The V call is TRBV6-5, the J call TRBJ2-6, with TRBD1 matching 7 bases. Per the germline V gene, CDR1 is MNHEY and CDR2 is SVGAGI. The CDR3 totals 14 residues. Losses at the gene ends were 5 bases for V and 10 bases for J; bases not matched to a gene: 8.

V is TRBV6-5 and J is TRBJ1-1, with D possibly being TRBD1 (5 bases). V lost 2 bases and J 4 bases, leaving 8 bases between the germline ends. The CDR3 sequence is 13 residues long. Germline CDR1 reads MNHEY; CDR2 reads SVGAGI. The CDR3 region has the DNA TGTGCCAGCAGTTACGGGAGGGGCACTGAAGCTTTCTTT. Translating gives CASSYGRGTEAFF.

The rearrangement uses TRBV14 and TRBJ2-7, with TRBD1 matching over 10 bases. There are 16 residues in the CDR3. Germline lookup yields CDR1 SGHDN and CDR2 FVKESK. V gave up 3 bases and J gave up 3 bases; unmatched junction bases: 8. CDR3 in amino acids: CASSQGGTGDFYEQYF. DNA of the CDR3: TGTGCCAGCAGCCAGGGAGGGACAGGGGATTTCTACGAGCAGTACTTC.

A few counts support this clone. This rearrangement joins TRBV6-6 to TRBJ1-4, with D unclear. There are 14 residues in the CDR3. V lost 6 bases and J 0 bases, leaving 8 bases between the germline ends. Germline assignment: CDR1 MNHNY and CDR2 SVGAGI (reference sequence). CDR3 nucleotides: TGTGCCAGCAGCACACCTGCAACTAATGAAAAACTGTTTTTT. Translation gives CASSTPATNEKLFF.

The gene calls are TRBV25-1 and TRBJ2-7, with D tentatively TRBD2 (5 bases). Germline V lookup: CDR1 MGHDK, CDR2 SYGVNS. The CDR3 contains 12 residues. V lost 2 bases to trimming and J lost 5 bases, with 7 bases between them. The CDR3 here is CASSEGRHEQYF. The CDR3 coding sequence is TGTGCCAGCAGTGAAGGGAGACACGAGCAGTACTTC.

This clone was counted only a few times. The junction differs from germline at one of its ends, possibly a read error. This chain joins TRBV4-3 and TRBJ2-1; 9 bases agree with TRBD1. There are 16 residues in the CDR3. Looked up from germline, CDR1 is LGHNA and CDR2 is YSLEER. CDR3 residues: CASSHGTGNTYNEQLF. CDR3 in DNA: TGCGCCAGCAGCCACGGGACAGGGAATACCTACAATGAGCAGCTCTTC.

The chain employs TRBV5-1 and TRBJ2-5; a possible D gene is TRBD2 (6 bases). This CDR3 region has 14 residues. V shed 0 bases and J shed 5 bases, with 11 bases lying between them. Germline V gene data show CDR1 as SGHRS and CDR2 as YFSETQ. CDR3 bases: TGCGCCAGCAGCTTGGGCACTAGCTATGAGACCCAGTACTTC. Amino acid sequence: CASSLGTSYETQYF.